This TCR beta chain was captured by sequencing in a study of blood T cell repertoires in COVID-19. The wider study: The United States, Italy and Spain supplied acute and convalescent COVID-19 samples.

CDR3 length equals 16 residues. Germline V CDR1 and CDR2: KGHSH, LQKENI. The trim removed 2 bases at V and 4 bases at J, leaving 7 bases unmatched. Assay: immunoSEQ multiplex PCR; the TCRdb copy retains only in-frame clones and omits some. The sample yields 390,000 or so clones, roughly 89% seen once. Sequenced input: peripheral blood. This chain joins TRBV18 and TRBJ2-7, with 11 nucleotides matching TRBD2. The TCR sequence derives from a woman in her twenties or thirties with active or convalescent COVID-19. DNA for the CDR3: TGTGCCAGCTCACCAGGGGCGGGACTAGCGGTTTACGAGCAGTACTTC. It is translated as CASSPGAGLAVYEQYF.